The source of this T cell receptor beta chain is a study of CD8+ T cells in alopecia areata. CDR3 size: 15 residues. Germline V gene sequence: CDR1 GTSNPN, CDR2 SVGIG (reference sequence). Trimming stripped 2 bases from V and 5 bases from J, with 16 bases between. Once RNA had been extracted, it was reverse transcribed into cDNA to act as the sequencing template. Produced via immunoSEQ multiplex PCR; TCRdb's table is partial and in-frame only. The sample records 110,000 to 150,000 clones, around three fifths being singletons. This clonotype originated in a human donor with alopecia areata. The chain has TRBV30 and TRBJ1-5; D possibly corresponds to TRBD1 (5 bases). Material: CD4+ T cells sorted from blood, obtained at week 0. Written as DNA, the CDR3 is TGTGCCTGGAGTCTCGGACAAACCTCCTATCAGCCCCAGCATTTT. This encodes CAWSLGQTSYQPQHF.